Presented here are 29 T cell receptor beta chains from one specimen sequenced in a study of T cell repertoires in cytomegalovirus infection (dated by TCRdb to between 2018 and 2021). The sequencer was an Illumina HiSeq 1500. TCRdb reanalyzed the raw reads on its own, using fastp at Q25 for trimming and MiXCR for clone calling, and kept in-frame beta chains. Each entry merges the rows of one CDR3 protein and shows their most common DNA and genes. The table for this sample lists fewer than 1,000,000 distinct CDR3 sequences; 31% of them were counted only once. The ten biggest clones cover more than 12% of the sample. What the treatment or condition label conveys for this sample: in vitro stimulation with specific CMV peptide epitopes to enrich CMV-specific T cells. These receptors have no known antigen. The sequencing used cultured CD8+ T cells from PBMCs, collected from culture after CMV antigen stimulation. The receptors shown here come from a human donor in good health (CMV status not recorded). Some clones in this sample may be carry-over from other donors' samples.

This clonotype has at least ten counts. This chain uses TRBV7-8 with TRBJ2-7; TRBD1 aligns across 7 bases. The V gene end was trimmed by 3 bases and the J gene end by 4 bases; junction bases not matched to a gene: 21. CDR3 length: 19 residues. Germline loops: CDR1 SGHVS, CDR2 FQNEAQ. The CDR3 nucleotides are TGTGCCAGCAGCTTCCGCCAAAGACAGGGACAAAAGGAAGGTTACGAGCAGTACTTC. It yields the protein CASSFRQRQGQKEGYEQYF.

This clonotype showed up just a few times. V is TRBV15 and J is TRBJ1-4; 7 bases are shared with TRBD1. The V gene's germline CDR1 is LNHNV and CDR2 YYDKDF (reference sequence). This CDR3 has 16 amino acids. Germline trimming cut 3 bases from V and 4 bases from J; bases unmatched to any gene: 8. The CDR3 sequence: CATSRRRDSLNEKLFF. DNA for the CDR3: TGTGCCACCAGCAGGCGCCGGGACAGTCTTAATGAAAAACTGTTTTTT.

V and J are TRBV20-1 and TRBJ1-5, with 7 bases matching TRBD1. Germline V gives CDR1 DFQATT, CDR2 SNEGSKA (reference sequence). This CDR3 is built from 17 residues. J lost 1 base, V lost 1 base, and 10 bases had no gene match. For the CDR3, the DNA is TGCAGTGCTAGAGCCCTAACAGGGGAGGAAAGCAATCAGCCCCAGCATTTT. This codes for CSARALTGEESNQPQHF.

At least ten counts were recorded for this clonotype. This sequence joins TRBV7-6 and TRBJ1-1; the D gene is possibly TRBD1 (6 bases). V was cut by 4 bases and J by 9 bases, with 21 bases left in between. The CDR3 is made up of 15 amino acids. Germline-derived CDR1 and CDR2 are SGHVS and FNYEAQ. In DNA form, the CDR3 reads TGTGCCAGCAGCTCGGAAGGGGACATGGTGGGTCAAGCTTTCTTT. It translates to CASSSEGDMVGQAFF. Supplemented by reference TRBV7-6 and TRBJ1-1, the full variable domain reads GAGVSQSPRYKVTKRGQDVALRCDPISGHVSLYWYRQALGQGPEFLTYFNYEAQQDKSGLPNDRFSAERPEGSISTLTIQRTEQRDSAMYRCASSSEGDMVGQAFFGQGTRLTVV.

The V and J genes are TRBV7-3 and TRBJ2-3, with 8 positions matching TRBD2. Germline values: CDR1 SGHTA, CDR2 FQGTGA. The CDR3 has 19 amino acids. Trimming took 5 bases from V and 0 from J; bases not matched to a gene: 16. The DNA of the CDR3 is TGTGCCAGCAGCCGAGCTAGTTCGAGCGGGGGACCCAGCACAGATACGCAGTATTTT. It encodes CASSRASSSGGPSTDTQYF.

This clonotype was counted at least ten times. This chain links TRBV9 with TRBJ1-5, with D perhaps TRBD1 (5 bases). This CDR3 spans 15 amino acids. Germline lookup yields CDR1 SGDLS and CDR2 YYNGEE. Trimming pared 0 bases from V and 9 bases from J, leaving 16 bases between. The CDR3 sequence: CASSVDGRAGAPQHF. In DNA, the CDR3 is TGTGCCAGCAGCGTAGATGGCAGGGCCGGTGCGCCCCAGCATTTT.

This clonotype was counted only a few times. The chain joins TRBV7-2 to TRBJ1-2; D is perhaps TRBD1 (6 bases). This CDR3 is 16 amino acids long. Germline V gene sequence: CDR1 SGHTA, CDR2 FQGNSA. V lost 6 bases to trimming and J lost 2 bases, with 19 bases between them. In DNA form, the CDR3 reads TGTGCCAGCAGTCCAGTTCGGGATGGGACAAACTATGGCTACACCTTC. Amino acid sequence: CASSPVRDGTNYGYTF.

The chain employs TRBV29-1 and TRBJ1-4; no firm D call. V lost 7 bases, J lost 4 bases, and 13 bases lay in between. Germline CDR1 SQVTM, CDR2 ANQGSEA. The CDR3 runs 13 residues. CDR3 in DNA: TGCAGCGCTGCGAGGGCAGATAATGAAAAACTGTTTTTT. Protein: CSAARADNEKLFF.

This clonotype appeared a few times. J is TRBJ1-5 and V is TRBV19; tentatively, D is TRBD1 (6 bases). This CDR3 has 15 residues. The V end lost 5 bases, the J end lost 0 bases, and 11 bases lay between the germline ends. Germline V gene sequence: CDR1 LNHDA, CDR2 SQIVND (reference sequence). The CDR3 loop is CASSSYRVSNQPQHF. The CDR3 DNA is TGTGCCAGTAGTTCGTACAGGGTTAGCAATCAGCCCCAGCATTTT.

This clonotype was detected many times. Germline and junction disagree at one end, which may indicate a read error. The chain couples TRBV7-9 to TRBJ2-1; unclear D gene. The CDR3 sequence is 15 residues long. Germline CDR1 is SEHNR and CDR2 is FQNEAQ (reference sequence). CDR3 sequence reads: CASSLAGSSNNEQFF. The CDR3 region has the DNA TGTGCCAGCAGCTTAGCCGGAAGCTCCAACAATGAGCAGTTCTTC.

The V and J genes are TRBV15 and TRBJ2-1; weak D call: TRBD2 (6 bases). Per the germline V gene, CDR1 is LNHNV and CDR2 is YYDKDF (reference sequence). This CDR3 spans 17 amino acids. V was cut by 0 bases and J by 9 bases, with 21 bases left in between. CDR3 DNA sequence: TGTGCCACCAGCAGAGACTTGGGACTCCAGGGCTCAGGTGAGCAGTTCTTC. Encoded protein: CATSRDLGLQGSGEQFF.

The chain links TRBV12-3 or TRBV12-4 to TRBJ2-2, with TRBD1 identical over 7 bases. Germline trimming cut 3 bases from V and 2 bases from J; bases unmatched to any gene: 6. CDR3 length: 16 residues. CDR3 region: CASSLWDSPNTGELFF. CDR3 DNA sequence: TGTGCCAGCAGTTTGTGGGACAGCCCCAACACCGGGGAGCTGTTTTTT.

This chain joins TRBV2 and TRBJ2-2; D may be TRBD1 or TRBD2 (5 bases each). With 1 base removed from V and 0 bases from J, the gap between germline ends came to 9 bases. Per the germline V gene, CDR1 is SNHLY and CDR2 is FYNNEI. This CDR3 contains 16 residues. CDR3 in amino acids: CASSEGGTANTGELFF. The CDR3 nucleotides are TGTGCCAGCAGTGAAGGGGGGACCGCGAACACCGGGGAGCTGTTTTTT.

This chain uses TRBV6-2 or TRBV6-3 with TRBJ1-2, with D hard to call. The V end was cut by 7 bases, the J end by 8 bases, with 14 bases between. The CDR3 covers 12 residues. Germline V gene sequence: CDR1 MNHEY, CDR2 SVGEGT. CDR3 DNA: TGTGCCAGCACCAACGGGAATCTAGGCTACACCTTC. Translation gives CASTNGNLGYTF.

The V gene is TRBV12-3 or TRBV12-4, the J gene TRBJ1-2; TRBD1 might be the D (5 bases). The CDR3 runs 14 residues. Trimming took off 6 bases at V and 5 bases at J, with 16 bases between the two ends. In DNA, the CDR3 is TGTGCCAGCAGCCCGACAGTGCCCGTTTATGGCTACACCTTC. Translating it yields CASSPTVPVYGYTF.

As regards this clonotype: This may come from a read error, since a much larger clone is one base off. The CDR3 loop is CASSPLTLSTDTQYF. The CDR3 DNA sequence: TGTGCCAGCAGCCCCTTAACGTTGAGCACAGATACGCAGTATTTT. The chain is built from TRBV7-2 and TRBJ2-3; D is undetermined. V was cut by 5 bases and J by 0 bases, with 12 bases left in between. This CDR3 is built from 15 residues. The germline gives CDR1 SGHTA, CDR2 FQGNSA.

There are many counts of this clonotype. V gene TRBV7-2 combines with J gene TRBJ2-5; D gene unclear. Looked up from germline, CDR1 is SGHTA and CDR2 is FQGNSA. The V and J ends lost 0 bases and 0 bases respectively, with 8 bases between them. The CDR3 sequence is 15 residues long. CDR3 bases: TGTGCCAGCAGCTTAGCTCGGTGGGACCAAGAGACCCAGTACTTC. It specifies CASSLARWDQETQYF.

A note on this clonotype: The junction shows a germline mismatch at one end, possibly a read error. The rearrangement uses TRBV5-5 and TRBJ1-1, with D hard to call. Germline V gene sequence: CDR1 SGHKS, CDR2 YYEKEE (reference sequence). The CDR3 sequence is 12 residues long. The CDR3 protein is CANSFRGTEAFF. DNA for the CDR3: TGTGCCAACAGCTTCCGCGGCACTGAAGCTTTCTTT.

CDR3 residues: CSAPPGTSRHTQYF. The CDR3 DNA is TGCAGTGCTCCACCCGGGACTAGCCGACATACGCAGTATTTT. The rearrangement joins TRBV20-1 to TRBJ2-3; 9 nucleotides line up with TRBD2. CDR1 DFQATT and CDR2 SNEGSKA come from the germline V gene (reference sequence). Germline trimming cut 5 bases from V and 7 bases from J; bases unmatched to any gene: 10. The CDR3 totals 14 residues.

This clonotype turned up a few times. This sequence joins TRBV24-1 and TRBJ1-2; no reliable D call. CDR3 length: 13 amino acids. Germline values: CDR1 KGHDR, CDR2 SFDVKD. V was pared by 9 bases and J by 7 bases, with 17 bases between. CDR3 sequence: CATWGGEPIGYTF. CDR3 nucleotides: TGTGCCACCTGGGGAGGCGAACCTATTGGCTACACCTTC.

V gene TRBV5-6 combines with J gene TRBJ2-7; 7 bases are shared with TRBD1. The V segment lost 3 bases and the J segment 3 bases; nucleotides outside the gene matches: 18. CDR1 and CDR2 (germline): SGHDT, YYEEEE. The CDR3 runs 18 residues. The CDR3 loop reads CASSSGIYFTGADYEQYV. The CDR3 DNA follows: TGTGCCAGCAGCTCTGGCATTTATTTTACAGGGGCCGACTACGAGCAGTACGTC.

A few counts support this clonotype. The rearrangement links TRBV9 to TRBJ1-5; 9 bases line up with TRBD1. In germline, CDR1 is SGDLS, CDR2 YYNGEE. V trimming: 3 bases; J trimming: 5 bases; junction bases outside the gene matches: 6. CDR3 length: 15 amino acids. CDR3 loop: CASSEGQGSYQPQHF. CDR3 coding DNA: TGTGCCAGCAGCGAGGGACAGGGATCTTATCAGCCCCAGCATTTT.

The gene calls are TRBV6-5 and TRBJ1-1; tentatively, D is TRBD1 (5 bases). CDR1 is MNHEY and CDR2 is SVGAGI in the germline V gene. The CDR3 consists of 13 residues. V dropped 4 bases and J dropped 1 base, with 7 bases sitting between them. The CDR3 region has the DNA TGTGCCAGCAGTTTACAGGAGAACACTGAAGCTTTCTTT. It specifies CASSLQENTEAFF.

The chain carries TRBV7-9 and TRBJ2-5; 7 positions match TRBD1. Trimming took 2 bases from V and 5 from J; bases not matched to a gene: 8. CDR1 is SEHNR and CDR2 is FQNEAQ in the germline V gene (reference sequence). The CDR3 spans 15 residues. The CDR3 is CASSLTQGKEETQYF. CDR3 DNA sequence: TGTGCCAGCAGCTTAACACAGGGGAAAGAGGAGACCCAGTACTTC. Filled out from reference TRBV7-9 and TRBJ2-5, the complete variable domain reads DTGVSQNPRHKITKRGQNVTFRCDPISEHNRLYWYRQTLGQGPEFLTYFQNEAQLEKSRLLSDRFSAERPKGSFSTLEIQRTEQGDSAMYLCASSLTQGKEETQYFGPGTRLLVL.

This chain links TRBV24-1 with TRBJ1-1, with 7 bases identical to TRBD1. The J segment lost 6 bases and the V segment lost 3 bases, leaving 3 bases of the junction unmatched. From germline, CDR1 is KGHDR and CDR2 SFDVKD. This CDR3 region has 13 residues. The CDR3 nucleotides are TGTGCCACCAGTGATGACAGGGTTGCTGAAGCTTTCTTT. It encodes CATSDDRVAEAFF.

This rearrangement joins TRBV20-1 to TRBJ1-5; a possible D gene is TRBD1 (5 bases). With 1 base removed from V and 9 bases from J, the gap between germline ends came to 19 bases. The CDR3 totals 15 residues. The V gene's germline CDR1 is DFQATT and CDR2 SNEGSKA (reference sequence). This CDR3 is CSARVTWQGPGPQHF. CDR3 nucleotide sequence: TGCAGTGCTAGAGTTACCTGGCAGGGCCCAGGGCCCCAGCATTTT.

This clonotype was found a few times. V and J are TRBV19 and TRBJ1-1; D remains ambiguous. CDR1 and CDR2 from the germline V gene are LNHDA and SQIVND (reference sequence). The CDR3 loop spans 13 amino acids. Trimming left V 3 bases short and J 1 base short, with 6 bases between. The DNA for the CDR3 is TGTGCCAGTAGTATCTCCCCGAACACTGAAGCTTTCTTT. Protein: CASSISPNTEAFF.

The rearrangement uses TRBV7-9 and TRBJ1-2, with D possibly being TRBD1 (5 bases). Trimming stripped 7 bases from V and 6 bases from J, with 18 bases between. CDR3 length: 14 residues. Germline CDR1 reads SEHNR; CDR2 reads FQNEAQ (reference sequence). CDR3 amino acids: CASTATGVADGYTF. The CDR3 nucleotides are TGTGCCAGCACCGCGACGGGGGTAGCGGATGGCTACACCTTC.

As to this clonotype: A much larger clone lies a single base off, so this may be a read error. V usage is TRBV6-6 and J usage is TRBJ2-7; weak D call: TRBD2 (5 bases). The CDR3 consists of 11 residues. The V gene's germline CDR1 is MNHNY and CDR2 SVGAGI (reference sequence). V was trimmed by 9 bases and J by 3 bases, leaving 9 bases between them. The DNA for the CDR3 is TGTGCCAGTTTACGGGGCTACGAGCAGTACTTC. Its translation: CASLRGYEQYF.